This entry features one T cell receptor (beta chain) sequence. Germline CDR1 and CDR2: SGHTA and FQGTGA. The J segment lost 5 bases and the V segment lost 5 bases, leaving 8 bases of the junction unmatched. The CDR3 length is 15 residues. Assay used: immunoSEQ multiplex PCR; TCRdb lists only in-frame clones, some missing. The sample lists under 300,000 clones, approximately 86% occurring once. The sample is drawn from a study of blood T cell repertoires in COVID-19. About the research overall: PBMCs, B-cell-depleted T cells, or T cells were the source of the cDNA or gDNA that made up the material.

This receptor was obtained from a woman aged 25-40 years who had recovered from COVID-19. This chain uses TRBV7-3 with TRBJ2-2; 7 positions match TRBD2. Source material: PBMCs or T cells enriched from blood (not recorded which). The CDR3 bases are TGTGCCAGCAGCCCGAGCGGGGCATGGACCGGGGAGCTGTTTTTT. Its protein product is CASSPSGAWTGELFF.